This TCR beta chain was captured in a study of cytomegalovirus exposure and HLA in healthy donors. Regarding this clone: What it binds is not known.

Whereas donors were nominally healthy upon sampling, unrecorded immune exposures were probable. Study-level results: Most TCR sequences were rare, but some public TCRs occurred in many donors. A later analysis, which compared TCR beta chains of equal frequency, found the HLA-associated ones more clonally expanded.

V shed 5 bases and J shed 5 bases, with 4 bases lying between them. CDR1 is SGHNT, CDR2 YENEEA, per germline. The length of the CDR3 is 11 residues. The PCR used 60 Vbeta and 13 Jbeta primers. TCRdb keeps only in-frame clones here, not all; method: immunoSEQ multiplex PCR. The data show fewer than 110,000 clones, 77% seen once. Sequenced: PBMCs. This receptor was taken from a male donor in good health and CMV-seronegative. The chain has TRBV11-3 and TRBJ2-1; D call uncertain. CDR3 region: CASSQNNEQFF. The CDR3 coding sequence is TGTGCCAGCAGCCAAAACAATGAGCAGTTCTTC.